The 15 T cell receptor beta chains presented below share a single source sample, sequenced in a study of cytomegalovirus exposure and HLA in healthy donors. The protocol was immunoSEQ multiplex PCR, while the TCRdb copy is restricted to in-frame clones and leaves out a portion. The data hold fewer than 100,000 clones, with just over 90% observed a single time. The sample taken for sequencing was PBMCs. These receptors came from a young man in good health and CMV-seronegative.

The chain carries TRBV15 and TRBJ2-1; TRBD2 matches 12 bases. The germline V gene has CDR1 LNHNV and CDR2 YYDKDF (reference sequence). The CDR3 has 17 amino acids. Trimming at V came to 0 bases and at J to 4 bases, leaving 4 bases not matched to a gene. DNA for the CDR3: TGTGCCACCAGCAGAGATGGAGGACTAGCGGGATACAATGAGCAGTTCTTC. This translates into CATSRDGGLAGYNEQFF.

The rearrangement joins TRBV6-5 to TRBJ1-5, with 8 nucleotides matching TRBD1. The junction had 10 bases not matched to a gene; V was cut back by 6 bases and J by 9 bases. CDR1 is MNHEY, CDR2 SVGAGI, per germline. The CDR3 totals 14 residues. The CDR3 region is CASSRGTGPAPQHF. Written as DNA, the CDR3 is TGTGCCAGCAGCCGAGGGACAGGCCCAGCGCCCCAGCATTTT.

The chain uses TRBV28 and TRBJ1-2; TRBD1 might be the D (5 bases). Germline assignment: CDR1 MDHEN and CDR2 SYDVKM. The CDR3 sequence is 16 residues long. Trimming took 8 bases from V and 5 from J, leaving 24 bases between them. CDR3 loop: CASETLGQAGGYGYTF. As DNA, the CDR3 is TGTGCCAGCGAGACCCTGGGGCAGGCCGGCGGATATGGCTACACCTTC.

This clone turned up a few times. The chain is built from TRBV6-6 and TRBJ2-5; 9 bases agree with TRBD1. The germline CDR1 and CDR2 sequences are MNHNY and SVGAGI (reference sequence). V gave up 0 bases and J gave up 2 bases; unmatched junction bases: 1. CDR3 length: 15 residues. The CDR3 DNA reads as TGTGCCAGCAGTTACTCGACAGGGGGTCAAGAGACCCAGTACTTC. As protein: CASSYSTGGQETQYF.

The chain joins TRBV28 to TRBJ2-4; 8 positions match TRBD2. This CDR3 has 15 amino acids. Germline CDR1 MDHEN, CDR2 SYDVKM. V shed 2 bases, J shed 3 bases, and the junction held 3 bases outside the gene matches. The CDR3 here is CASSLRRGVKNIQYF. In DNA, the CDR3 is TGTGCCAGCAGTTTAAGGCGGGGGGTCAAAAACATTCAGTACTTC.

The rearrangement joins TRBV11-2 to TRBJ2-7; D perhaps matches TRBD2 (6 bases). Germline V CDR1 and CDR2: SGHAT, FQNNGV. This CDR3 is 15 amino acids long. V lost 5 bases and J 0 bases, leaving 14 bases between the germline ends. The CDR3 loop reads CASSQSGVSSYEQYF. CDR3 in DNA: TGTGCCAGCAGCCAATCGGGGGTAAGCTCCTACGAGCAGTACTTC.

The chain uses TRBV6-1 and TRBJ2-3; D is possibly TRBD1 (5 bases). Germline CDR1 reads MNHNS; CDR2 reads SASEGT. This CDR3 region has 18 residues. The V gene lost 0 bases and the J gene lost 1 base, with 17 bases spanning the gap. The DNA of the CDR3 is TGTGCCAGCAGTGAAGCGGGAATAGGGGCTTGGGGCACAGATACGCAGTATTTT. It encodes CASSEAGIGAWGTDTQYF.

The chain combines TRBV20-1 with TRBJ1-1; a weak D match, TRBD1 (5 bases). Per germline, CDR1 DFQATT and CDR2 SNEGSKA (reference sequence). This CDR3 contains 11 residues. Deletions cut 4 bases from V and 6 bases from J, with 9 bases between. The CDR3 loop is CSAIRVSEAFF. The CDR3 DNA reads as TGCAGTGCTATCAGGGTTTCTGAAGCTTTCTTT.

The V gene is TRBV19, the J gene TRBJ1-4; tentatively, D is TRBD1 (6 bases). This CDR3 contains 14 residues. V gave up 6 bases and J gave up 5 bases, with 13 bases separating them. Germline V lookup: CDR1 LNHDA, CDR2 SQIVND (reference sequence). The CDR3 sequence is CASSQTGTNEKLFF. In DNA, the CDR3 is TGTGCCAGTAGCCAAACAGGGACAAATGAAAAACTGTTTTTT. Full variable domain (remainder filled in from reference TRBV19 and TRBJ1-4): DGGITQSPKYLFRKEGQNVTLSCEQNLNHDAMYWYRQDPGQGLRLIYYSQIVNDFQKGDIAEGYSVSREKKESFPLTVTSAQKNPTAFYLCASSQTGTNEKLFFGSGTQLSVL.

The chain links TRBV6-6 to TRBJ2-7; TRBD1 aligns across 10 bases. Germline V lookup: CDR1 MNHNY, CDR2 SVGAGI (reference sequence). The trim removed 11 bases at V and 2 bases at J, leaving 9 bases unmatched. CDR3 size: 14 residues. The CDR3 region is CAGSGTGDTYEQYF. CDR3 DNA: TGTGCCGGATCCGGGACAGGGGATACCTACGAGCAGTACTTC.

The J gene is TRBJ2-5, the V gene TRBV21-1; the table names TRBD2, a call not compared with the DNA. TRBV21-1 is a documented pseudogene. This CDR3 spans 19 amino acids. The CDR3 here is CASSTSGTSGGALQETQYF. DNA of the CDR3: TGTGCCAGCAGCACCTCCGGGACTAGCGGGGGGGCCCTCCAAGAGACCCAGTACTTC.

V usage is TRBV11-2 and J usage is TRBJ2-1; 13 bases line up with TRBD2. Germline V gene lookup returns CDR1 SGHAT and CDR2 FQNNGV. The CDR3 runs 17 residues. Trimming removed 1 base from V and 4 bases from J; junction bases left unmatched: 4. The CDR3 DNA sequence: TGTGCCAGCAGCTTAGCCTGGACTAGCGGGGGTTACAATGAGCAGTTCTTC. Its translation is CASSLAWTSGGYNEQFF.

The chain combines TRBV6-5 with TRBJ1-1, with a possible D match to TRBD1 (5 bases). The CDR3 totals 14 residues. V lost 7 bases and J lost 5, with 17 bases in between. Germline V gene data show CDR1 as MNHEY and CDR2 as SVGAGI. CDR3 sequence reads: CASIRTGGRTEAFF. CDR3 nucleotide sequence: TGTGCCAGCATTAGAACCGGGGGTAGGACTGAAGCTTTCTTT.

The chain has TRBV6-1 and TRBJ1-5, with 8 bases identical to TRBD1. Germline V CDR1 and CDR2: MNHNS, SASEGT. V dropped 4 bases and J dropped 7; count of bases not matched to a gene: 9. The CDR3 runs 15 residues. DNA of the CDR3: TGTGCCAGCAGTGCCGGGACAGGAGGAGAACAGCCCCAGCATTTT. It codes for CASSAGTGGEQPQHF.

The J gene is TRBJ1-5, the V gene TRBV19; tentatively, D is TRBD1 (6 bases). Trimming took off 6 bases at V and 0 bases at J, with 15 bases between the two ends. CDR1 and CDR2 (germline): LNHDA, SQIVND (reference sequence). This CDR3 has 16 amino acids. In DNA form, the CDR3 reads TGTGCCAGTAGAGGGGGGGCACAAGATAGCAATCAGCCCCAGCATTTT. This sequence encodes CASRGGAQDSNQPQHF. Combining the CDR3 with reference TRBV19 and TRBJ1-5 gives the whole variable domain DGGITQSPKYLFRKEGQNVTLSCEQNLNHDAMYWYRQDPGQGLRLIYYSQIVNDFQKGDIAEGYSVSREKKESFPLTVTSAQKNPTAFYLCASRGGAQDSNQPQHFGDGTRLSIL.